This T cell receptor (beta chain) was obtained from a study of early T cells in non-severe SARS-CoV-2 infection. Individual cDNA molecules each received unique molecular identifiers attached to them. TCRdb redid the calling of the 5' RACE reads with MiXCR, one entry per CDR3 protein. This sample carries more than 25,000 distinct CDR3 sequences, approximately 5% of them seen once, and the ten largest clones take roughly 13%. This CDR3 comprises 16 residues. The V segment lost 10 bases and the J segment 5 bases; nucleotides outside the gene matches: 17. Germline CDR1 MNHNS, CDR2 SASEGT. This clonotype was seen many times.

The receptor was derived from an adult who was a healthcare worker with PCR-confirmed SARS-CoV-2 infection or an uninfected control (not recorded which). The chain recombines TRBV6-1 with TRBJ2-5, with TRBD2 identical over 9 bases. Material: whole blood. Here the CDR3 reads CAIPDRGGGVMETQYF. In nucleotides, the CDR3 is TGTGCCATCCCTGATCGTGGCGGGGGGGTCATGGAGACCCAGTACTTC.